Listed below are T cell receptor beta chains from one sample, sequenced in a study of CD8 T cells in Susac syndrome. TCRdb reprocessed the immunoSEQ multiplex PCR reads with MiXCR, giving one entry per CDR3 protein. The repertoire has some 130,000 distinct CDR3 sequences, about 95% of them found once; the top ten carry approximately 0.18%. Specimen: CD8+ T cells from PBMCs. These TCRs come from a human donor with Susac syndrome. CDR3s include the opening cysteine and the closing phenylalanine or tryptophan. A D gene is named only where the DNA matches it firmly. Some rows have no size entry. The others give once, few or many, or a class for an expanded clone.

clone size | D gene | J gene | V gene | CDR3 protein | CDR3 DNA
NA | NA | TRBJ2-1 | TRBV10-3 | CAISESSGTTYNEQFF | TGTGCCATCAGTGAGTCTTCCGGGACCACCTATAATGAGCAGTTCTTC
NA | NA | TRBJ1-1 | TRBV9 | CASSGGMNTEAFF | TGTGCCAGCAGCGGGGGAATGAACACTGAAGCTTTCTTT
once | NA | TRBJ1-1 | TRBV29-1 | CSAQWTENTEAFF | TGCAGCGCCCAGTGGACGGAGAACACTGAAGCTTTCTTT
NA | NA | TRBJ2-7 | TRBV20-1 | CSAETDDPWGHEQYF | TGCAGTGCTGAGACCGACGACCCCTGGGGCCACGAGCAGTACTTC
NA | NA | TRBJ1-6 | TRBV9 | CASSAGKGLGSPLHF | TGTGCCAGCAGCGCCGGGAAGGGGCTGGGTTCACCCCTCCACTTT
NA | NA | TRBJ2-7 | TRBV27 | CASSSGLRSYEQYF | TGTGCCAGCAGCTCCGGGCTCCGCTCCTACGAGCAGTACTTC
once | NA | TRBJ2-5 | TRBV27 | CASSLGPGPSYQETQYF | TGTGCCAGCAGTTTGGGCCCCGGGCCTTCGTACCAAGAGACCCAGTACTTC
NA | TRBD2 | TRBJ2-1 | TRBV14 | CASGQREWNEQFF | TGTGCCAGCGGTCAGCGGGAGTGGAATGAGCAGTTCTTC
NA | TRBD2 | TRBJ2-1 | TRBV27 | CASRLAGGGYNEQFF | TGTGCCAGCAGACTAGCGGGAGGTGGCTACAATGAGCAGTTCTTC
NA | TRBD2 | TRBJ2-1 | TRBV4-1 | CASSPMGQTSGSINEQFF | TGCGCCAGCAGTCCGATGGGGCAGACTAGCGGGAGCATCAATGAGCAGTTCTTC
NA | TRBD1 | TRBJ1-2 | TRBV10-3 | CAISLGSGTGEGYTF | TGTGCCATCAGTCTAGGATCCGGGACAGGGGAAGGCTACACCTTC
NA | NA | TRBJ2-2 | TRBV29-1 | CSVRRENTGELFF | TGCAGCGTTAGGAGGGAGAACACCGGGGAGCTGTTTTTT
once | TRBD1 | TRBJ1-4 | TRBV7-9 | CASSSDREGEKLFF | TGTGCCAGCAGCTCCGACAGGGAGGGTGAAAAACTGTTTTTT
once | TRBD2 | TRBJ2-7 | TRBV9 | CASSVSSGGAYEQYF | TGTGCCAGCAGCGTTTCTAGCGGGGGGGCCTACGAGCAGTACTTC
NA | NA | TRBJ2-7 | TRBV6-5 | CASSPNEGTEQYF | TGTGCCAGCAGCCCAAACGAGGGGACCGAGCAGTACTTC
once | NA | TRBJ2-2 | TRBV5-4 | CASSWVSGELFF | TGTGCCAGCAGCTGGGTCTCCGGGGAGCTGTTTTTT
NA | NA | TRBJ2-7 | TRBV4-1 | CASSQEASYEQYF | TGCGCCAGCAGCCAAGAAGCCTCCTACGAGCAGTACTTC
NA | NA | TRBJ2-1 | TRBV24-1 | CATSAGAGPYNEQFF | TGTGCCACCAGTGCCGGGGCAGGACCCTACAATGAGCAGTTCTTC
NA | NA | TRBJ1-2 | TRBV19 | CASSILSGGGYTF | TGTGCCAGTAGTATCCTCTCGGGAGGTGGCTACACCTTC
NA | NA | TRBJ2-1 | TRBV12-3/TRBV12-4 | CASSAPRGGYEQFF | TGTGCCAGCAGCGCACCGAGGGGGGGGTATGAGCAGTTCTTC
NA | NA | TRBJ2-1 | TRBV24-1 | CATSDFLAKGEQFF | TGTGCCACCAGTGATTTTTTGGCGAAAGGAGAGCAGTTCTTC
once | NA | TRBJ1-5 | TRBV18 | CASSPEVDGWAQPQHF | TGTGCCAGCTCACCAGAGGTAGATGGTTGGGCTCAGCCCCAGCATTTT
NA | TRBD2 | TRBJ2-1 | TRBV5-8 | CASSQLAGGADEQFF | TGTGCCAGCAGCCAACTAGCGGGAGGTGCAGATGAGCAGTTCTTC
NA | NA | TRBJ2-4 | TRBV19 | CASRGWENIQYF | TGTGCCAGTAGGGGGTGGGAAAACATTCAGTACTTC
NA | TRBD2 | TRBJ2-5 | TRBV3-1 | CASSQRAGAAEQETQYF | TGTGCCAGCAGCCAACGAGCGGGAGCAGCCGAGCAAGAGACCCAGTACTTC
NA | TRBD1 | TRBJ1-2 | TRBV28 | CASSYRDSIPYGYTF | TGTGCCAGCAGTTATCGGGACAGTATCCCCTATGGCTACACCTTC
NA | NA | TRBJ2-4 | TRBV28 | CASREGDIQYF | TGTGCCAGCAGGGAGGGGGACATTCAGTACTTC
NA | NA | TRBJ2-1 | TRBV5-4 | CASSFASNEQFF | TGTGCCAGCAGCTTTGCTAGTAATGAGCAGTTCTTC
NA | TRBD2 | TRBJ2-3 | TRBV9 | CASSVDGTSGTDTQYF | TGTGCCAGCAGCGTAGACGGGACTAGCGGCACAGATACGCAGTATTTT
NA | NA | TRBJ2-7 | TRBV20-1 | CSARDFRDSGDEQYF | TGCAGTGCTAGAGATTTCCGCGACTCGGGGGACGAGCAGTACTTC
NA | TRBD2 | TRBJ2-7 | TRBV4-1 | CASSHSAGGTYEQYF | TGCGCCAGCAGCCACTCAGCGGGAGGTACCTACGAGCAGTACTTC
NA | NA | TRBJ1-1 | TRBV12-3/TRBV12-4 | CASSSGSSTEAFF | TGTGCCAGCAGTTCGGGAAGTTCCACTGAAGCTTTCTTT
NA | TRBD1 | TRBJ1-1 | TRBV2 | CASSSTGTTEAFF | TGTGCCAGCAGCTCGACAGGGACCACTGAAGCTTTCTTT
NA | TRBD2 | TRBJ2-1 | TRBV20-1 | CSARDRRTSGREDEQFF | TGCAGTGCTCGAGATCGAAGGACTAGCGGGAGAGAGGATGAGCAGTTCTTC